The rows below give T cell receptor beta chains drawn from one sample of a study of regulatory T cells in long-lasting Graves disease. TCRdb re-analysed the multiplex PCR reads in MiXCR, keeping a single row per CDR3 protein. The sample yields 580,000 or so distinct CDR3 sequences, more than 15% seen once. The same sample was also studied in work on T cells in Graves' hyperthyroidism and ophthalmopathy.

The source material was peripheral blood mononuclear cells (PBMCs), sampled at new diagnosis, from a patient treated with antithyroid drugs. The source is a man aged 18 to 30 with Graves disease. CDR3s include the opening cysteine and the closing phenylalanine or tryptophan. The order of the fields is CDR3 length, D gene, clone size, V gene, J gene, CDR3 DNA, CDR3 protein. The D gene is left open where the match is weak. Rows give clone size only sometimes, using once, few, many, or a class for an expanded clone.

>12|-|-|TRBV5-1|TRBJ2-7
TGCGCCAGCTATAGTAGCCGGGGAACGCAGTACTTC
CASYSSRGTQYF
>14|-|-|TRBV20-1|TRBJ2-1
TGCAGTGCTAGCCGGACTAGAGGGGGGAGTGAGCAGTTCTTC
CSASRTRGGSEQFF
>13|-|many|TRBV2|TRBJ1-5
TGTGCCAGCAGTGGCGGTCCAAATCAGCCCCAGCATTTT
CASSGGPNQPQHF
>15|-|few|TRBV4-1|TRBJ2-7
TGCGCCAGCAGCCAAGAGGACCGGCTCTCCTACGAGCAGTACTTC
CASSQEDRLSYEQYF
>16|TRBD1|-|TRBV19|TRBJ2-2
TGTGCCAGTAGTTCGACGGACAGGGTCGGGACCGGGGAGCTGTTTTTT
CASSSTDRVGTGELFF
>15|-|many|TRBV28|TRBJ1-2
TGTGCCAGCGCCGGGGTGGGGACCGAGGTCTATGGCTACACCTTC
CASAGVGTEVYGYTF
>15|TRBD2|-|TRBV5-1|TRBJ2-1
TGCGCCAGCAGCTCCGGGACTAGCGATAGCAATGAGCAGTTCTTC
CASSSGTSDSNEQFF
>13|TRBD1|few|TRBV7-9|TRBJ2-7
TGTGCCACCGCGGACAGGGGGAGCTACGAGCAGTACTTC
CATADRGSYEQYF
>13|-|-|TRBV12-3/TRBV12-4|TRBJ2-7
TGTGCCAGCAGTTCGGGACTGCCCTACGAGCAGTACTTC
CASSSGLPYEQYF
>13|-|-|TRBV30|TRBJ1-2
TGTGCCTGGAGTGGGCAGGCAGTAGTGGGCTACACCTTC
CAWSGQAVVGYTF
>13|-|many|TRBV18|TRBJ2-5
TGTGCCAGCTCACCCTACAGGGAAGAGACCCAGTACTTC
CASSPYREETQYF
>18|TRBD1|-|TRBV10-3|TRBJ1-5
TGTGCCATCAAGGACAGGGACGGGCTAGCGGGAGAGGCAGATACGCAGCATTTT
CAIKDRDGLAGEADTQHF
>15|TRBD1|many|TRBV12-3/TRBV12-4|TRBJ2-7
TGTGCCAGCAGCCTTAGCGGACAGGGGGTATACGAGCAGTACTTC
CASSLSGQGVYEQYF
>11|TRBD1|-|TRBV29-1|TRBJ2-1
TGCAGCGTGGACAGGGGGCCTGAGCAGTTCTTC
CSVDRGPEQFF
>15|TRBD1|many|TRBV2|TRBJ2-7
TGTGCCAGCAGTGAAGAAGGGACAGGAACCTACGAGCAGTACTTC
CASSEEGTGTYEQYF
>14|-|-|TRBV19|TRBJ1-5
TGTGCCAGTAGTATAGGGATCCCCTCGGGGCCCCAGCATTTT
CASSIGIPSGPQHF
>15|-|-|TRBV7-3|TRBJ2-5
TGTGCCAGCAGCCAGGACGGGGGAAGGGGGGAGACCCAGTACTTC
CASSQDGGRGETQYF
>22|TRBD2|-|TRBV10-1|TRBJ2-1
TGCGCCAGCAGTGAGGGCCCCCCGGGACTATCCCGATCGAGGCCCTCCTACAATGAGCAGTTCTTC
CASSEGPPGLSRSRPSYNEQFF
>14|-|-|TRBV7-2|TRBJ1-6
TGTGCCAGCAGCTTTAGGAGGGTGAATTCACCCCTCCACTTT
CASSFRRVNSPLHF
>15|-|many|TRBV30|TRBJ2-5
TGTGCCTGGAGCGCTATCCGGGACGTTCAAGAGACCCAGTACTTC
CAWSAIRDVQETQYF
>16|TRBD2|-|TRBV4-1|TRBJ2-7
TGCGCCAGCAGCCAACTTCTAGCGGGGGACTCCTACGAGCAGTACTTC
CASSQLLAGDSYEQYF
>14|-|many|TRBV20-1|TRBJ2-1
TGCAGTGCTAGAAGCCCACTAGCAATCAACGAGCAGTTCTTC
CSARSPLAINEQFF
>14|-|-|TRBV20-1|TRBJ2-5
TGCAGTGCTAACTCAGGCACTGCCCAAGAGACCCAGTACTTC
CSANSGTAQETQYF
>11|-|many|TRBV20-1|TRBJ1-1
TGCAGTGCCGGGGGAAACACTGAAGCTTTCTTT
CSAGGNTEAFF
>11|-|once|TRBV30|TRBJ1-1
TGTGCCTGGAGACCCCTAACTGAAGCTTTCTTT
CAWRPLTEAFF
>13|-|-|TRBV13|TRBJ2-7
TGTGCCAGCAGCTTGGGCCAGGGCTTCGAGCAGTACTTC
CASSLGQGFEQYF
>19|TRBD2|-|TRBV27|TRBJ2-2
TGTGCCAGCAGTTTAGACGGGACTAGCGGGAGGGCGGACACCGGGGAGCTGTTTTTT
CASSLDGTSGRADTGELFF
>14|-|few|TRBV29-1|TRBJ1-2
TGCAGCGTTCCCACTCCTGCTGGGACCTATGGCTACACCTTC
CSVPTPAGTYGYTF
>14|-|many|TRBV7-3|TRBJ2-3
TGTGCCAGCAGCGAAAGGGGTAGCACAGATACGCAGTATTTT
CASSERGSTDTQYF
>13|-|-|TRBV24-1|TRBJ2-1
TGTGCCACCGGGAGTGTCGGCTACAATGAGCAGTTCTTC
CATGSVGYNEQFF
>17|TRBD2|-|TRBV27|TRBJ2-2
TGTGCCAGCAGGGGACTAGCGGGAGGTTCGAACACCGGGGAGCTGTTTTTT
CASRGLAGGSNTGELFF
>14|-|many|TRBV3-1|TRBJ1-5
TGTGCCAGCAGCCAAGACCTAGAGGGTCAGCCCCAGCATTTT
CASSQDLEGQPQHF
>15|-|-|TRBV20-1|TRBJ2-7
TGCAGTGCTAGGAGGGTAGGGCACTCTATCTACGAGCAGTACTTC
CSARRVGHSIYEQYF
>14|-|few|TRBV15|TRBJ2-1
TGTGCCACCAGCAGAGAAGGATCCGGGAATGAGCAGTTCTTC
CATSREGSGNEQFF
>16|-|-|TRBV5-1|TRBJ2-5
TGCGCCAGCAGCCTCCAGGGCAGGGGCCCCCGGGGGACCCAGTACTTC
CASSLQGRGPRGTQYF
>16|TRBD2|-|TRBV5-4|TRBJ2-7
TGTGCCAGCAGCTTCCCTCGGACTAGGGGCCCCTCCGAGCAGTACTTC
CASSFPRTRGPSEQYF
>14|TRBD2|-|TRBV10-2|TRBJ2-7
TGCGCCAGCACCGGACTAGCGGAGTCCTACGAGCAGTACTTC
CASTGLAESYEQYF
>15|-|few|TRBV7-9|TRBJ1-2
TGTGCCAGCACCCAGCTTGACCGGGGCATCTATGGCTACACCTTC
CASTQLDRGIYGYTF
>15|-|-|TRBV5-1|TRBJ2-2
TGCGCCAGCCACCCTGGACAGACGAACACCAGGGAGCTGTTTTTT
CASHPGQTNTRELFF
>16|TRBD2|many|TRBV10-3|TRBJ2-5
TGTGCCATCAGTGAGTCGAGTAGCGGGAGAGGAGAGACCCAGTACTTC
CAISESSSGRGETQYF
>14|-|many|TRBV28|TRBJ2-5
TGTGCCAGCGGGCTGAGGGGGGCGGTTGAGACCCAGTACTTC
CASGLRGAVETQYF
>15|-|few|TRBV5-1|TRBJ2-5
TGCGCCAGCAGCTCCAACAGCAATCTCCAAGAGACCCAGTACTTC
CASSSNSNLQETQYF
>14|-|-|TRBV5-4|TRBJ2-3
TGTGCCAGCAGCTTGGTCCAGGAGGAAGATACGCAGTATTTT
CASSLVQEEDTQYF
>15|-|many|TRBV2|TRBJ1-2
TGTGCCAGCAGTCTTCCGGACATGACAAACTATGGCTACACCTTC
CASSLPDMTNYGYTF
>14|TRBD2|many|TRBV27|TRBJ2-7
TGTGCCAGTAAACCGGGACTAAGAGCTAACGAGCAGTACTTC
CASKPGLRANEQYF
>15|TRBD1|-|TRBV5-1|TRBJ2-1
TGCGCCAGCAGCCAATCCACAGGGGGCTTCAATGAGCAGTTCTTC
CASSQSTGGFNEQFF
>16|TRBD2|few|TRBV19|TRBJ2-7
TGTGCCAGTAGTGACAAAATTAGCGGGAGGAACTACGAGCAGTACTTC
CASSDKISGRNYEQYF
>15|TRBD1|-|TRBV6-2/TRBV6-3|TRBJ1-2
TGTGCCAGCAGCTTAATGACAGGGTGTGGCTATGGCTACACCTTC
CASSLMTGCGYGYTF
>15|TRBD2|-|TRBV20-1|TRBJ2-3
TGCAGTGCTAGTGACGCGGGAGGGAGCACAGATACGCAGTATTTT
CSASDAGGSTDTQYF
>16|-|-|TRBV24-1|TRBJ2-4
TGTGCCACCAGTGATTTGGCCGAGGGCAGGAAAAACATTCAGTACTTC
CATSDLAEGRKNIQYF
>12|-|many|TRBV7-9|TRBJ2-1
TGTGCCAGCAGCTTTGAGGGGGGTGAGCAGTTCTTC
CASSFEGGEQFF
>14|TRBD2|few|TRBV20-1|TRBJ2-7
TGCAGTGCTAGAGGGGCCCGGGGGGAGGGGGAGCAGTACTTC
CSARGARGEGEQYF
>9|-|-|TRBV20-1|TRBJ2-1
TGCAGTGCTAGCCTCAAGCAGTTCTTC
CSASLKQFF
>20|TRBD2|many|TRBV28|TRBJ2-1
TGTGCCAGCAGTCCCGAGGGGTGGGACATGACCTTAGCGGGAGGGAATGAGCAGTTCTTC
CASSPEGWDMTLAGGNEQFF
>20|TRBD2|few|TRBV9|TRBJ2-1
TGTGCCAGCAGCGTACATCTCGGGGAATGGGAGGGAGCCTCCCTCAATGAGCAGTTCTTC
CASSVHLGEWEGASLNEQFF